Sequencing of this T cell receptor (beta chain) was carried out in a study of CD8+ T cells in alopecia areata. Study-wide context: Treated patients were dosed with oral tofacitinib, taking 5 to 10 mg twice daily.

Sequencing used cDNA as its template, made by extracting RNA and reverse transcribing it. The protocol was immunoSEQ multiplex PCR, while the TCRdb copy is restricted to in-frame clones and leaves out a portion. The repertoire holds 150,000 to 200,000 clones, roughly 60% seen once, with more than 5.5% in the top ten. This clone has only a few counts. Its antigen is unidentified. Overall study findings and caveats: Many expanded lesional clones stayed in scalp and blood while on tofacitinib. One nonresponder makes the tie between baseline CD8+ expansion and response uncertain.

Treatment described: oral pan-JAK inhibitor, 5-10 mg twice daily. CD4+ and CD8+ T cells were sorted from PBMCs stained for CD3, CD4 and CD8. CDR1 SGHTA and CDR2 FQGNSA come from the germline V gene. Trimming shortened V by 5 bases and J by 1 base, and 12 bases separated the two germline ends. This CDR3 has 14 amino acids. The sequenced sample was CD4+ T cells sorted from blood, obtained at week 24, from a patient treated with tofacitinib. The chain uses TRBV7-2 and TRBJ2-7, with a tentative D call TRBD2 (5 bases). This TCR derives from a human donor with alopecia areata. The CDR3 region has the DNA TGTGCCAGCAGCCAATTCCGGGATTCCTACGAGCAGTACTTC. Its translation: CASSQFRDSYEQYF.